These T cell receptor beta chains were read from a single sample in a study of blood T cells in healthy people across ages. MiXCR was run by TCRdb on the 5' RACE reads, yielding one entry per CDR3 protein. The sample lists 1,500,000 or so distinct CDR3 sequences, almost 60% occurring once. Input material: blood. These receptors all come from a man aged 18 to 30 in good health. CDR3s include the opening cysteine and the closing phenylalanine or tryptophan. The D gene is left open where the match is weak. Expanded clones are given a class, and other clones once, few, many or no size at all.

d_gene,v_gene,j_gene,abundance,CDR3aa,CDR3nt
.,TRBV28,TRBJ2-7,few,CASSFSRGGEQYF,TGTGCCAGCAGTTTCTCCAGGGGGGGCGAGCAGTACTTC
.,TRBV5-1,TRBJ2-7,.,CASSPGASQAYEQYF,TGCGCCAGCAGCCCGGGGGCATCCCAAGCCTACGAGCAGTACTTC
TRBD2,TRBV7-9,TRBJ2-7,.,CASSSYGTSGGFVYEQYF,TGTGCCAGCAGCTCTTACGGGACTAGCGGGGGGTTCGTTTACGAGCAGTACTTC
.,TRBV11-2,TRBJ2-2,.,CASSLDRSENTGELFF,TGTGCCAGCAGCTTAGATCGGTCAGAAAACACCGGGGAGCTGTTTTTT
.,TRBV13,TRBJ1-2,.,CASSEWTDGYTF,TGTGCCAGCAGCGAATGGACGGATGGCTACACCTTC
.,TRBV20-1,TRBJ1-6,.,CSATGENYNSPLHF,TGCAGTGCTACCGGAGAAAACTATAATTCACCCCTCCACTTT
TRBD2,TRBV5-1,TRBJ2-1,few,CASSLLASYNEQFF,TGCGCCAGCAGCTTACTAGCGTCGTACAATGAGCAGTTCTTC
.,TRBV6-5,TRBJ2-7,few,CASSYSNQPYEQYF,TGTGCCAGCAGTTACTCGAACCAACCCTACGAGCAGTACTTC
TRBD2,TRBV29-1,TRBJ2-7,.,CSVATSGGGEQYF,TGCAGCGTTGCTACTAGCGGGGGCGGCGAGCAGTACTTC
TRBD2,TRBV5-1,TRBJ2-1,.,CASSLFSGGDEQFF,TGCGCCAGCAGCTTGTTTAGCGGGGGGGATGAGCAGTTCTTC
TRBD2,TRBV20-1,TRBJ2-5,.,CSASGGAVKATQYF,TGCAGTGCTAGCGGGGGGGCGGTAAAAGCGACCCAGTACTTC
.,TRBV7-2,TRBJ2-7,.,CASSLGKNYEQYF,TGTGCCAGCAGCTTGGGAAAAAATTACGAGCAGTACTTC
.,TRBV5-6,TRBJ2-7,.,CASSELGPTTYEQYF,TGTGCCAGCTCTGAGTTGGGACCCACCACCTACGAGCAGTACTTC
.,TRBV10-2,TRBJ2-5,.,CASRDREITSAGSRETQYF,TGCGCCAGCAGGGACAGGGAAATAACTAGCGCTGGTAGTAGAGAGACCCAGTACTTC
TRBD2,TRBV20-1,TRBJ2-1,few,CSASSGRVPNEQFF,TGCAGTGCTAGTAGCGGGAGGGTCCCCAATGAGCAGTTCTTC
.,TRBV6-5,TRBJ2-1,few,CASTTGTSSYNEQFF,TGTGCCAGCACCACCGGGACATCTTCCTACAATGAGCAGTTCTTC
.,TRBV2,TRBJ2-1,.,CASSAWAEQFF,TGTGCCAGCTCCGCATGGGCCGAGCAGTTCTTC
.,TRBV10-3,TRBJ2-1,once,CAISESQVRGPYNEQFF,TGTGCCATCAGTGAGTCCCAAGTCCGAGGTCCCTACAATGAGCAGTTCTTC
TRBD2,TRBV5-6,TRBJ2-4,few,CASSPDGGVNIQYF,TGTGCCAGCAGCCCCGATGGGGGGGTGAACATTCAGTACTTC
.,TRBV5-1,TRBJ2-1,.,CASSDIGPGSYNEQFF,TGCGCCAGCAGCGACATAGGACCCGGCTCCTACAATGAGCAGTTCTTC
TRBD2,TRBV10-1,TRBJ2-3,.,CARRCPSGGPTRTDTQYF,TGCGCCAGGCGGTGCCCTAGCGGGGGGCCCACTCGCACAGATACGCAGTATTTT
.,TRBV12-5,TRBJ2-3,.,CASALPSTDTQYF,TGTGCTAGTGCCCTCCCTAGCACAGATACGCAGTATTTT
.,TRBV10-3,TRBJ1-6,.,CAIRQDNNSPLHF,TGTGCCATCAGACAGGATAATAATTCACCCCTCCACTTT
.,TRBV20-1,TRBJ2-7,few,CSARETGGPSYEQYF,TGCAGTGCTAGAGAGACTGGAGGGCCCTCCTACGAGCAGTACTTC
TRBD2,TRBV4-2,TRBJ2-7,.,CASSQEAWGGYEQYF,TGTGCCAGCAGCCAAGAGGCCTGGGGGGGCTACGAGCAGTACTTC
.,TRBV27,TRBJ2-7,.,CASSGARGYEQYF,TGTGCCAGCAGTGGCGCGAGGGGCTACGAGCAGTACTTC
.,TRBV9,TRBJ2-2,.,CASSVVGRGAGELFF,TGTGCCAGCAGCGTAGTGGGCAGGGGAGCCGGGGAGCTGTTTTTT
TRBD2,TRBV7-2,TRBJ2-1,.,CASSLGWASGGAGSYNEQFF,TGTGCCAGCAGCTTAGGGTGGGCTAGCGGGGGGGCCGGGTCCTACAATGAGCAGTTCTTC
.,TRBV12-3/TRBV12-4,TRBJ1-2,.,CASRRGGSYTF,TGTGCCAGCAGAAGGGGAGGAAGTTACACCTTC
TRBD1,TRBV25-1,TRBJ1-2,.,CATLTGRGYTF,TGTGCCACCCTGACAGGGCGTGGCTACACCTTC